These T cell receptor beta chains were read from a single sample in a study of T cells in Graves' hyperthyroidism and ophthalmopathy. TCRdb independently ran MiXCR on the multiplex PCR reads; one entry per CDR3 protein. The sample lists about 380,000 distinct CDR3 sequences, more than 14% occurring once. The material sequenced was blood. All receptors derive from a woman in her twenties or thirties with Graves' ophthalmopathy. Each CDR3 is given without its conserved first and last residue. Fields, in order: J gene, V gene, CDR3 protein.

TRBJ1-1,TRBV19,ASSESGQLNTEAF
TRBJ2-3,TRBV11-1,ASSGLAGGPDTQY
TRBJ2-1,TRBV19,ASSIDTNPTNGEYEQF
TRBJ1-1,TRBV28,ASSSDHTEAF
TRBJ2-1,TRBV13,ASSIRTGLDNEQF
TRBJ2-5,TRBV12-3/TRBV12-4,ASSLVDAGVRETQY
TRBJ2-1,TRBV20-1,SARDPYAVGLQF
TRBJ2-1,TRBV20-1,STGGGGAPYNEQF
TRBJ2-1,TRBV2,ASTRHTTYNEQF
TRBJ1-1,TRBV6-1,ASIPGQGSTEAF
TRBJ2-1,TRBV20-1,SAGLGPEEQF
TRBJ2-7,TRBV6-1,ASSRRQGLSYEQY
TRBJ1-2,TRBV6-1,ASSESGFRGNYGYT
TRBJ2-2,TRBV4-2,ASSQGRAGGTNTGELF